These T cell receptor beta chains were read from a single sample in a study of blood T cell repertoires in COVID-19. TCRdb keeps only in-frame clones here, not all; method: immunoSEQ multiplex PCR. Of around 150,000 clones listed, roughly 87% are singletons. The sample consisted of peripheral blood. The receptors here all came from an older woman with active or convalescent COVID-19. CDR3s include the opening cysteine and the closing phenylalanine or tryptophan. Fields, in order: D gene, clone size, J gene, V gene, CDR3 DNA, CDR3 protein. A D gene is named only where the DNA matches it firmly. Only some rows state a clone size, as once, few, many or a class for expanded clones.

. . TRBJ2-3 TRBV2 TGTGCCACTCGCCACAGACAAAAGACAGATACGCAGTATTTT CATRHRQKTDTQYF
TRBD1 . TRBJ1-3 TRBV12-5 TGTGCTAGTGGACAGGGGAGGGGAAACACCATATATTTT CASGQGRGNTIYF
. . TRBJ1-3 TRBV4-3 TGCGCCAGCAGCCAAGAAGCGGCGGATTCTGGAAACACCATATATTTT CASSQEAADSGNTIYF
. . TRBJ2-1 TRBV7-2 TGTGCCAGCAGCTTAGCCGGCGGGGGCCTATCCTACAATGAGCAGTTCTTC CASSLAGGGLSYNEQFF
TRBD2 . TRBJ2-2 TRBV2 TGTGCCAGCAGTGGAACTAGCGGGGCCACCGGGGAGCTGTTTTTT CASSGTSGATGELFF
TRBD1 . TRBJ2-7 TRBV10-3 TGTGCCATCAGCCGACAGGGGGCGCAGGACGAGCAGTACTTC CAISRQGAQDEQYF
TRBD1 . TRBJ1-3 TRBV9 TGTGCCAGCAGCTTCGCGACAGGGCCGGGAAACACCATATATTTT CASSFATGPGNTIYF
TRBD1 . TRBJ2-3 TRBV7-8 TGTGCCAGCAGCCCCCCGACAGGGGCAGATACGCAGTATTTT CASSPPTGADTQYF
TRBD1 . TRBJ1-4 TRBV7-8 TGTGCCAGCAGCCGAGACAGGGGGTCGGAAAAACTGTTTTTT CASSRDRGSEKLFF
. . TRBJ2-2 TRBV7-9 TGTGCCAGCAGCTTAGATCACAGGGAGAACGGGGAGCTGTTTTTT CASSLDHRENGELFF
TRBD1 . TRBJ1-5 TRBV6-2/TRBV6-3 TGTGCCAGCAGTTACCCGGGACAGGGAGGTCAGCCCCAGCATTTT CASSYPGQGGQPQHF
. . TRBJ2-5 TRBV13 TGTGCCAGCAGCTCGGCCCAGCGGTCTTGGACCCAGTACTTC CASSSAQRSWTQYF
. . TRBJ1-1 TRBV5-6 TGTGCCAGCAGCTTCGCGTTGGGCTCTGAAGCTTTCTTT CASSFALGSEAFF
. . TRBJ1-5 TRBV30 TGTGCCTGGAGGAGGAGTCCCCAGGGGCCCCAGCATTTT CAWRRSPQGPQHF
. . TRBJ1-1 TRBV7-9 TGTGCCAGCAGCGAGAAACCCATGAACACTGAAGCTTTCTTT CASSEKPMNTEAFF
TRBD2 . TRBJ2-1 TRBV7-2 TGTGCCAGCAGCTTAGCGGAGCCGGTAGCGGGGGGTCCTAAGCAGTTCTTC CASSLAEPVAGGPKQFF
. . TRBJ2-7 TRBV6-1 TGTGCCAGCAGTGAAGCGCGGCTCTCCGAGCAGTACTTC CASSEARLSEQYF
. . TRBJ1-3 TRBV11-3 TGTGCCAGCAGCTCCGCCGGAGGTTCTGGAAACACCATATATTTT CASSSAGGSGNTIYF
TRBD1 . TRBJ2-1 TRBV6-5 TGTGCCAGCAGACCGTTCCGGGACAGGGTGAATGAGCAGTTCTTC CASRPFRDRVNEQFF
. . TRBJ1-2 TRBV4-3 TGCGCCAGCAGCCGGGAGGGAATCCACTATGGCTACACCTTC CASSREGIHYGYTF
. . TRBJ1-3 TRBV3-1/TRBV3-2 TGTGCCAGCAGCCAAGCCCTGAGTTCTGGAAACACCATATATTTT CASSQALSSGNTIYF
. . TRBJ1-5 TRBV19 TGTGCCAGTAGTCCTAGGGCGGACAGCATTAGCAATCAGCCCCAGCATTTT CASSPRADSISNQPQHF
TRBD2 . TRBJ2-1 TRBV24-1 TGTGCCACCAGTGATTCACTAGCGGGGAATAATGAGCAGTTCTTC CATSDSLAGNNEQFF
TRBD1 . TRBJ1-1 TRBV5-4 TGTGCCAGCAGCTTGGCGGACAGGGACACTGAAGCTTTCTTT CASSLADRDTEAFF
TRBD2 . TRBJ2-3 TRBV2 TGTGCCAGCAGTGATAGGACTAGCGGCACAGATACGCAGTATTTT CASSDRTSGTDTQYF
. . TRBJ1-4 TRBV6-2/TRBV6-3 TGTGCCAGCAGCCGGGCAAGCCTTAATGAAAAACTGTTTTTT CASSRASLNEKLFF
. few TRBJ1-2 TRBV10-3 TGTGCCATCACCGACGACAGGAGCTACTATGGCTACACCTTC CAITDDRSYYGYTF
TRBD1 . TRBJ1-1 TRBV10-3 TGTGCCACCTCGGACAGGCTGAACACTGAAGCTTTCTTT CATSDRLNTEAFF
TRBD1 . TRBJ2-3 TRBV5-1 TGCGCCAGCAGCCCGGGACAGGGCGCAGATACGCAGTATTTT CASSPGQGADTQYF
. . TRBJ1-2 TRBV3-1/TRBV3-2 TGTGCCAGCAGCCAAGATTTAGGGGACTTCCCTTTTTGGGGCTACACCTTC CASSQDLGDFPFWGYTF
TRBD1 . TRBJ1-1 TRBV9 TGTGCCAGCAGCAAAGATTACAGGGGCTCCACTGAAGCTTTCTTT CASSKDYRGSTEAFF
. . TRBJ1-6 TRBV5-1 TGCGCCAGCAGCTTGGGTATGGAGAATTCACCCCTCCACTTT CASSLGMENSPLHF
. . TRBJ2-7 TRBV7-9 TGTGCCAGCAGCTTGGAGGGAAGCTCCTACGAGCAGTACTTC CASSLEGSSYEQYF
. . TRBJ1-5 TRBV19 TGTGCCAGTACGCGGGACGTACTATCCAGTCAGCCCCAGCATTTT CASTRDVLSSQPQHF
. few TRBJ2-1 TRBV4-3 TGCGCCAGCAGCCAAGGACTAGTCAATGAGCAGTTCTTC CASSQGLVNEQFF
. . TRBJ1-2 TRBV30 TGTGCCTGGAGTTGGGGAGTAATCAACTATGGCTACACCTTC CAWSWGVINYGYTF
TRBD2 . TRBJ2-3 TRBV3-1/TRBV3-2 TGTGCCAGCAGCCTAAGAGCGGGAAGCACAGATACGCAGTATTTT CASSLRAGSTDTQYF
TRBD2 . TRBJ2-7 TRBV6-2/TRBV6-3 TGTGCCAGCAGTCCGGGACTAGCGGGGCCGCCCTCCTACGAGCAGTACTTC CASSPGLAGPPSYEQYF
. . TRBJ1-2 TRBV29-1 TGCAGCGTTGAATTAATAGAACAGGCCTATGGCTACACCTTC CSVELIEQAYGYTF
. . TRBJ1-1 TRBV19 TGTGCCAGTGCGGGGGCTGAAGCTTTCTTT CASAGAEAFF
. few TRBJ1-3 TRBV25-1 TGTGCCAGCAGTGAATCCCGCTCAGGGGGAAACACCATATATTTT CASSESRSGGNTIYF
. . TRBJ1-2 TRBV5-1 TGCGCCAGCAGCCTAGCGGGAGTCAGCTATGGCTACACCTTC CASSLAGVSYGYTF
TRBD2 . TRBJ2-1 TRBV5-1 TGCGCCAGCCATAATCCGGGACTAGTCTCCAATGAGCAGTTCTTC CASHNPGLVSNEQFF
. . TRBJ1-2 TRBV10-3 TGTGCCATCAGTGGAACAGCTAACTATGGCTACACCTTC CAISGTANYGYTF
. . TRBJ2-3 TRBV5-5 TGTGCCAGCAGCCTGAGGCAGAATTGGGGAGCCGGCACAGATACGCAGTATTTT CASSLRQNWGAGTDTQYF
TRBD2 . TRBJ2-1 TRBV6-4 TGTGCCAGCAGTACCATGACTAGCTCCCATGAGCAGTTCTTC CASSTMTSSHEQFF
TRBD2 . TRBJ2-4 TRBV2 TGTGCCAGCAGTCACGGACTAGCGGGGCCAGTGACCATTCAGTACTTC CASSHGLAGPVTIQYF
TRBD1 . TRBJ2-7 TRBV7-9 TGTGCCAGCAGCTTAGTATCGGGACAGGTAAGCGGCGAGCAGTACTTC CASSLVSGQVSGEQYF
TRBD1 . TRBJ1-5 TRBV10-3 TGTGCCATCAGTGAGAACCCCGGGACAGGGATCCAGCCCCAGCATTTT CAISENPGTGIQPQHF
TRBD1 . TRBJ2-5 TRBV28 TGTGCCACCAAACCCGGGACAGCACAAGAGACCCAGTACTTC CATKPGTAQETQYF
. . TRBJ1-5 TRBV7-8 TGTGCCAGCAGCTTAGCGAGGGGGTGGCAGCCCCAGCATTTT CASSLARGWQPQHF